What follows describes a single TCR beta chain. No antigen is known for it. The sample holds no much larger clone one base away, and base qualities are not on file. The record originates from a study of T cell changes during pregnancy in multiple sclerosis (dated by TCRdb to between 2017 and 2020). General notes on the study: Changes in the T cell repertoire over the course of pregnancy were examined in this study in women with multiple sclerosis.

A distance of 14 bases separates the germline ends of V and J, which lose 4 bases and 1 base respectively. The CDR1 and CDR2 encoded by the germline V gene are SGHVT and SQSDAQ. Taken from cysteine to phenylalanine, the CDR3 has 16 residues. The kept DNA is CDR3 alone, 48 bases in frame from the first base. Libraries were built with the immunoSEQ multiplex PCR assay. Here the immuneACCESS table is served through TCRdb, limited to in-frame sequences with V and J called. Missing clones are a known gap in these copies; in checked studies unresolved V genes cover under half, and the rest lacks a known reason. For this sample the table gives approximately 59,000 clones, of which just under 95% were detected only once. The ten most abundant clones make up roughly 0.4% of the sample.

The sequence came from a female donor with multiple sclerosis, enrolled in a pregnancy study. The specimen comprised CD4+ T cells from peripheral blood mononuclear cells, sampled before pregnancy. The rearrangement combines TRBV7-4 with TRBJ2-1; confidence is insufficient to name the D gene. CDR3 reads: CASSCIWRGSYNEQFF. The sequenced DNA is TGTGCCAGCAGCTGTATCTGGCGAGGATCCTACAATGAGCAGTTCTTC.